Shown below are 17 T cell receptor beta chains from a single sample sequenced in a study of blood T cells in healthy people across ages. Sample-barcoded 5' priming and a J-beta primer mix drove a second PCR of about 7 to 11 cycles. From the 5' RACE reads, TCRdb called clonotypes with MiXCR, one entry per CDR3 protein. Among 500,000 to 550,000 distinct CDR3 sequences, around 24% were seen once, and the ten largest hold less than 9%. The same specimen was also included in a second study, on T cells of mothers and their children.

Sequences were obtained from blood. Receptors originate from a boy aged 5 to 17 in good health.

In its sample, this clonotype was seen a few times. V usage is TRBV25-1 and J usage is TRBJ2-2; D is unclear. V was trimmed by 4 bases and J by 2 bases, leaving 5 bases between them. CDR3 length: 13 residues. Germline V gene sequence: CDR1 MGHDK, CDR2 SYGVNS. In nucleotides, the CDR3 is TGTGCCAGCAGTGGAGGAAACACCGGGGAGCTGTTTTTT. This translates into CASSGGNTGELFF.

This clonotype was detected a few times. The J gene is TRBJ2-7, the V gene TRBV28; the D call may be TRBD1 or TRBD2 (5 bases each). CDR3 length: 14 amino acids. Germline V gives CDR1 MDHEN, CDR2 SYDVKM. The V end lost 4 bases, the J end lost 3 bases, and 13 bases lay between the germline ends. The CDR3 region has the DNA TGTGCCAGCAGTTCCGGGACGGTACTCTACGAGCAGTACTTC. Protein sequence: CASSSGTVLYEQYF. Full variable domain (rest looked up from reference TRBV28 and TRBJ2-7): DVKVTQSSRYLVKRTGEKVFLECVQDMDHENMFWYRQDPGLGLRLIYFSYDVKMKEKGDIPEGYSVSREKKERFSLILESASTNQTSMYLCASSSGTVLYEQYFGPGTRLTVT.

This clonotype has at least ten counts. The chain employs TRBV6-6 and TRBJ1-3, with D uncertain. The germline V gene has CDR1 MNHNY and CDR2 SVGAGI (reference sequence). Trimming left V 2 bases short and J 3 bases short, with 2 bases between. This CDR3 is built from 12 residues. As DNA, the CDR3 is TGTGCCAGCAGTTACAGTGGAAACACCATATATTTT. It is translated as CASSYSGNTIYF.

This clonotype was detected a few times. The DNA for the CDR3 is TGTGCCAGCAGCCAATGGACAACAGGGGAATCCGGGGAGCTGTTTTTT. It encodes CASSQWTTGESGELFF. The chain links TRBV3-1 to TRBJ2-2, with 7 bases that match TRBD1. This CDR3 has 16 residues. CDR1 is LGHDT and CDR2 is YNNKEL in the germline V gene (reference sequence). V trimming: 2 bases; J trimming: 6 bases; junction bases outside the gene matches: 9.

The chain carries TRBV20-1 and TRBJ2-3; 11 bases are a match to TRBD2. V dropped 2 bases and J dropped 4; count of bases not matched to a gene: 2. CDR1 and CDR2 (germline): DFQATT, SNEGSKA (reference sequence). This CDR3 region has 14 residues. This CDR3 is CSARLAGGPDTQYF. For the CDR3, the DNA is TGCAGTGCTAGACTAGCGGGGGGCCCAGATACGCAGTATTTT.

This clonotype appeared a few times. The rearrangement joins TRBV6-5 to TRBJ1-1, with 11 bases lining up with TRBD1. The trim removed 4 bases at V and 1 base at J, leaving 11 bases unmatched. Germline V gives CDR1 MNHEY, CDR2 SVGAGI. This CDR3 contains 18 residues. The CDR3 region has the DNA TGTGCCAGCAGTTCCCCAGGGGACAGGGGGAAGGCGAACACTGAAGCTTTCTTT. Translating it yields CASSSPGDRGKANTEAFF.

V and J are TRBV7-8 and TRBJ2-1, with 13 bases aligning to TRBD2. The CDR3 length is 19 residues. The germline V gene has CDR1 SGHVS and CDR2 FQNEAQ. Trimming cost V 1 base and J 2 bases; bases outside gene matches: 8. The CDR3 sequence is CASSLDPGLAGSTYNEQFF. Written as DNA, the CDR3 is TGTGCCAGCAGCTTAGACCCGGGACTAGCGGGGTCAACCTACAATGAGCAGTTCTTC.

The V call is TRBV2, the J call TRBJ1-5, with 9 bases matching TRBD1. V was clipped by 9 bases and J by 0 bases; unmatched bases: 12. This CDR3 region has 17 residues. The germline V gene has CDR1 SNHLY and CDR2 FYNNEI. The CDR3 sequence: CASHPGQGRNSNQPQHF. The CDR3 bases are TGTGCCAGTCACCCGGGACAGGGAAGAAATAGCAATCAGCCCCAGCATTTT.

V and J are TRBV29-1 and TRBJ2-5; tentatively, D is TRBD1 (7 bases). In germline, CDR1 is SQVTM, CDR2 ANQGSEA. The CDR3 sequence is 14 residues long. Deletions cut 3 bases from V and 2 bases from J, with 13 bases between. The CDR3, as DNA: TGCAGCGTTGAGGCTCCAGGGGGGCAAGAGACCCAGTACTTC. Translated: CSVEAPGGQETQYF.

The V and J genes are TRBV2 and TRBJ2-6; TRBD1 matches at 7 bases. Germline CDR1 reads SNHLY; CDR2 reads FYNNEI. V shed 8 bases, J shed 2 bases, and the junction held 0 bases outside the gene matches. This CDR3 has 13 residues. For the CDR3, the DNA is TGTGCCAGCGGACAGGCTGGGGCCAACGTCCTGACTTTC. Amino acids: CASGQAGANVLTF.

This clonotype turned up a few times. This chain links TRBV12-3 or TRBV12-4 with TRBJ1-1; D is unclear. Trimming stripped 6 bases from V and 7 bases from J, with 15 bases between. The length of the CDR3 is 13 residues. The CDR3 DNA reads TGTGCCAGCAGCTCACAAACGACCCTTGAAGCTTTCTTT. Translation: CASSSQTTLEAFF.

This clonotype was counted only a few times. Written as DNA, the CDR3 is TGTGCCAGCAAAGGGTTGACAGGTGAGGTAAATCAGCCCCAGCATTTT. Encoded protein: CASKGLTGEVNQPQHF. V gene TRBV6-2 or TRBV6-3 combines with J gene TRBJ1-5, with D maybe TRBD1 (6 bases). The ends were cut back, 7 bases at V and 4 bases at J, with 20 bases in the middle. CDR3 length equals 16 residues. CDR1 and CDR2 from the germline V gene are MNHEY and SVGEGT.

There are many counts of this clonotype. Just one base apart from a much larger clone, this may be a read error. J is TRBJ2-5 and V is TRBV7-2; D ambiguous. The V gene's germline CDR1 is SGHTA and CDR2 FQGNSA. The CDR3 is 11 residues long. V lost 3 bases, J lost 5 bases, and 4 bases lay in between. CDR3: CASSFWETQYF. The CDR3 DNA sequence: TGTGCCAGCAGCTTTTGGGAGACCCAGTACTTC.

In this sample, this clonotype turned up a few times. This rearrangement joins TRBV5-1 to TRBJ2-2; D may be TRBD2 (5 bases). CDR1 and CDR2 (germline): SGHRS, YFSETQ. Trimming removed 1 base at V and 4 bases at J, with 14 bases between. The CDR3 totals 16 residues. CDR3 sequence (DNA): TGCGCCAGCAGCTTGAATGGCCCTGAGGGCACCGGGGAGCTGTTTTTT. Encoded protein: CASSLNGPEGTGELFF.

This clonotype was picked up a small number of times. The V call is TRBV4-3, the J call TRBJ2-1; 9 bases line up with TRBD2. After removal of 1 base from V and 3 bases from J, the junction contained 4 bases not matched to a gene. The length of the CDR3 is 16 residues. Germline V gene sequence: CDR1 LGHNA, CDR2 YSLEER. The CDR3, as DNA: TGCGCCAGCAGCCAAGTAGCGGGAGAACACTACAATGAGCAGTTCTTC. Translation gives CASSQVAGEHYNEQFF.

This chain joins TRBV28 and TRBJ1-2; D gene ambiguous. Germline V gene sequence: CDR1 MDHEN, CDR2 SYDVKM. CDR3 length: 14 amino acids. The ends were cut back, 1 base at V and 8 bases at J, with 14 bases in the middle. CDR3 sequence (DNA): TGTGCCAGCAGTTTATTTGAAGATCCCCGGGGCTACACCTTC. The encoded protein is CASSLFEDPRGYTF.

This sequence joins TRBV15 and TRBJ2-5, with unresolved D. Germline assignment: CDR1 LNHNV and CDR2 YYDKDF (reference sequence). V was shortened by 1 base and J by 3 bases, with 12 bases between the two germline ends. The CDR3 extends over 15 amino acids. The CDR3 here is CATSRGQVGEETQYF. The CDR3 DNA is TGTGCCACCAGCAGAGGACAAGTTGGGGAAGAGACCCAGTACTTC.